Here is one TCR beta chain with its context. Antigen specificity is unknown. TCRdb's table, derived via immunoSEQ multiplex PCR, lists solely in-frame clones and lacks some. The data contain roughly 120,000 clones, roughly nine tenths of them seen just once; the ten biggest clones take up 2% to 3%. The sample comes from a study of T cell responses to AZD1222 COVID-19 vaccine. Trimming cost V 2 bases and J 0 bases, with 11 bases left between them. This CDR3 region has 16 residues. Germline V gene lookup returns CDR1 MGHDK and CDR2 SYGVNS. Points from the study as a whole: The donor group comprised mostly white British people and more females; the analysis possibly underestimated clonal diversity.

The specimen was peripheral blood, collected 28 days after the second AZD1222 dose. This chain uses TRBV25-1 with TRBJ2-1; the D gene is possibly TRBD2 (5 bases). This TCR derives from an adult who received the AZD1222 COVID-19 vaccine. CDR3 region: CASSEAQRNSYNEQFF. CDR3 sequence (DNA): TGTGCCAGCAGTGAAGCCCAGCGGAACTCCTACAATGAGCAGTTCTTC.